This TCR beta chain derives from a study of technical replicates of blood from a handful of donors (dated by TCRdb to the late 2010s). On this clone: Its specific antigen is unknown. No much larger clone exists at a distance of one base, and base qualities are not known.

The library was prepared using the immunoSEQ multiplex PCR assay. The source is immuneACCESS, and TCRdb retained only in-frame sequences with V and J called. Part of the clones is not carried over; for the studies checked, unresolved V genes explain less than half of this, and the remainder is unexplained. The sample contains 72,000 or so clones, around 92% of them found a single time. The ten largest clones represent around 0.42% of the sample. The germline V and J ends show losses of 1 base and 8 bases respectively, and no gene match explains 8 bases of the junction. CDR1 and CDR2 are read off the germline V gene as SGHTA and FQGNSA. The CDR3 spans 15 residues, from the cysteine through the phenylalanine. Only the CDR3 region is kept as DNA, spanning 45 bases read in frame from base 1.

The TCR comes from a human donor in good health. The sequencing input was T cells isolated from PBMCs. The V and J segments used are TRBV7-2 and TRBJ2-1, and 7 bases in between align with TRBD2. The bases are TGTGCCAGCAGCTTAGAGCGGGGAATACTGGATGAGCAGTTCTTC. It encodes CASSLERGILDEQFF.